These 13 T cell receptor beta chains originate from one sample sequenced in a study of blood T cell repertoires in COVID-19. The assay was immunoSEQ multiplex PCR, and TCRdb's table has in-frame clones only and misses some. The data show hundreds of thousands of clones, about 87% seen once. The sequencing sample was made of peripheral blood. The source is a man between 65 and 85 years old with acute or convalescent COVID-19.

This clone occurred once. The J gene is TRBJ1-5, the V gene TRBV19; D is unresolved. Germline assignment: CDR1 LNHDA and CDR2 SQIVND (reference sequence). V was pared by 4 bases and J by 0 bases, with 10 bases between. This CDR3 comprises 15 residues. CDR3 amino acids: CASSRATASNQPQHF. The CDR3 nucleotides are TGTGCCAGTAGTAGGGCTACGGCTAGCAATCAGCCCCAGCATTTT.

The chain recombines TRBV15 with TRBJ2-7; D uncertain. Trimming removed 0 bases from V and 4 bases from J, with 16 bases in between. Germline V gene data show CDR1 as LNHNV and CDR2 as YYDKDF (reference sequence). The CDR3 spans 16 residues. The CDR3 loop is CATSRDPGASGYEQYF. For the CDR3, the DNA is TGTGCCACCAGCAGAGATCCTGGTGCATCCGGTTACGAGCAGTACTTC.

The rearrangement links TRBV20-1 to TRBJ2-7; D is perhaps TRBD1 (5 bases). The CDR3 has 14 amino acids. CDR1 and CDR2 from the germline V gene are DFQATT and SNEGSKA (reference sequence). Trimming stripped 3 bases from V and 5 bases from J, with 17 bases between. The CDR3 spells CSASPPGKGNEQYF. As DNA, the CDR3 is TGCAGTGCTAGTCCCCCAGGGAAAGGAAACGAGCAGTACTTC.

The CDR3 sequence is CASSFQGIDNEQFF. In nucleotides, the CDR3 is TGTGCCAGTAGTTTCCAGGGTATCGACAATGAGCAGTTCTTC. This sequence joins TRBV19 and TRBJ2-1; D might be TRBD1 (5 bases). Germline V gene lookup returns CDR1 LNHDA and CDR2 SQIVND (reference sequence). This CDR3 is built from 14 residues. Trimming removed 5 bases at V and 5 bases at J, with 13 bases between.

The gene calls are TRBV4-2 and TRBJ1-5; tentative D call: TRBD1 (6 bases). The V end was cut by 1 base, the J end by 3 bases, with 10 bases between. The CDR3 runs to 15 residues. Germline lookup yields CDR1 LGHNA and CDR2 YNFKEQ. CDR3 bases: TGTGCCAGCAGCCAAGCAGGGGCCGCCAATCAGCCCCAGCATTTT. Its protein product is CASSQAGAANQPQHF.

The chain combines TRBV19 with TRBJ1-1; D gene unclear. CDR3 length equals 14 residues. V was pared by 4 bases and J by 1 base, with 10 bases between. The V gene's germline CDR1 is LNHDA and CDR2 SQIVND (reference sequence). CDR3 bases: TGTGCCAGTAGTACCCGGGTCTCGAACACTGAAGCTTTCTTT. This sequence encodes CASSTRVSNTEAFF.

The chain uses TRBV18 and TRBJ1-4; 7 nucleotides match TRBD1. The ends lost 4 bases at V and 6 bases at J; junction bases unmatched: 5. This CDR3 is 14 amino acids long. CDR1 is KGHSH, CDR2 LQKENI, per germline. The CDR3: CASSQGAKDEKLFF. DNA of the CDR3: TGTGCCAGCTCACAGGGGGCTAAGGATGAAAAACTGTTTTTT. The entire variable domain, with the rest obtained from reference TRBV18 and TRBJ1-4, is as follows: NAGVMQNPRHLVRRRGQEARLRCSPMKGHSHVYWYRQLPEEGLKFMVYLQKENIIDESGMPKERFSAEFPKEGPSILRIQQVVRGDSAAYFCASSQGAKDEKLFFGSGTQLSVL.

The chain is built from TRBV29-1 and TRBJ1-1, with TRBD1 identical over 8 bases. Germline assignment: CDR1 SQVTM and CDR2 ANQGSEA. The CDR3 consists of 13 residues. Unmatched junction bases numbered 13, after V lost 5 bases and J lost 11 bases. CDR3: CSVFRRGRTAAFF. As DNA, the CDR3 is TGCAGCGTTTTTCGCAGGGGGCGGACTGCGGCTTTCTTT.

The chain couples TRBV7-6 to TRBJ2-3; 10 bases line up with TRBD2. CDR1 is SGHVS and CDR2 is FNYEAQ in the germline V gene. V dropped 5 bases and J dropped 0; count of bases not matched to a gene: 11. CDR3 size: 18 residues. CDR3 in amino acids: CASSKTGTSVLSTDTQYF. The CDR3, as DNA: TGTGCCAGCAGCAAAACCGGGACTAGCGTTCTTAGCACAGATACGCAGTATTTT. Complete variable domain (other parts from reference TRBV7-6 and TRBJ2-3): GAGVSQSPRYKVTKRGQDVALRCDPISGHVSLYWYRQALGQGPEFLTYFNYEAQQDKSGLPNDRFSAERPEGSISTLTIQRTEQRDSAMYRCASSKTGTSVLSTDTQYFGPGTRLTVL.

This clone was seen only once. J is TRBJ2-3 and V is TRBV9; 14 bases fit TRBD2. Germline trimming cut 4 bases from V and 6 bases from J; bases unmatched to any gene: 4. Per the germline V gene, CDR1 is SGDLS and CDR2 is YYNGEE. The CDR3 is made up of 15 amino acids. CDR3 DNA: TGTGCCAGCAGCTCCCGACTAGCGGGAGGGGATACGCAGTATTTT. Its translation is CASSSRLAGGDTQYF.

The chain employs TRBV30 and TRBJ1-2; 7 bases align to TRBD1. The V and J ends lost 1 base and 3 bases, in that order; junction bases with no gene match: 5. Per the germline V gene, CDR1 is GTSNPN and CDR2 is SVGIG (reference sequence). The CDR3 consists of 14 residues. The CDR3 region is CAWSALTGDYGYTF. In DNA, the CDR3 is TGTGCCTGGAGTGCCCTTACAGGGGACTATGGCTACACCTTC.

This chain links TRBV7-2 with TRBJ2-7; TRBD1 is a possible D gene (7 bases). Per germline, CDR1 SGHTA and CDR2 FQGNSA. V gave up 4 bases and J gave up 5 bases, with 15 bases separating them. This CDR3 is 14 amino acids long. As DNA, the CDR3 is TGTGCCAGCAGCTCCCCAGGGGGAGGCGACGAGCAGTACTTC. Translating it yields CASSSPGGGDEQYF.

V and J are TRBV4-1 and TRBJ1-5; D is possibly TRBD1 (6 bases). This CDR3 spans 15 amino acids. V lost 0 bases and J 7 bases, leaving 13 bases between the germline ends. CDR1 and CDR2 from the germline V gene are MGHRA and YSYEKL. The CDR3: CASSQEQGVWQPQHF. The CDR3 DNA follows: TGCGCCAGCAGCCAAGAACAGGGAGTGTGGCAGCCCCAGCATTTT.